The entry that follows covers one T cell receptor beta chain sequence. Its antigen remains unknown. This sample was included in a study of OX40 agonist ivuxolimab in advanced cancers. Study in general: Three patients got partial responses; one had hepatocellular carcinoma and two had cutaneous melanoma.

It was autoimmune disease history or systemic immunosuppression that excluded patients. Produced via immunoSEQ multiplex PCR; TCRdb's table is partial and in-frame only. The sample lists tens of thousands of clones; 84% were seen once. General study points: CD4+ and CD8+ blood T cells expanded clonally by week 6 at 0.1 to 3.0 mg/kg. At 0.1-3.0 mg/kg, partial responders had clonal expansion among the lowest observed.

This TCR came from an adult with an advanced solid tumor such as melanoma, head and neck, liver or kidney cancer. The input for sequencing was CD4+ or CD8+ T cells sorted from blood, taken in a trial of the OX40 agonist ivuxolimab.

The CDR3 loop reads CASSLLFQGEYEQYV. In nucleotides, the CDR3 is TGTGCCAGCAGCTTACTCTTCCAGGGGGAGTACGAGCAGTACGTC. This chain links TRBV7-9 with TRBJ2-7, with TRBD1 identical over 7 bases. This CDR3 has 15 residues. The germline gives CDR1 SEHNR, CDR2 FQNEAQ (reference sequence). V shed 2 bases and J 4 bases; nucleotides not matched to a gene: 8.